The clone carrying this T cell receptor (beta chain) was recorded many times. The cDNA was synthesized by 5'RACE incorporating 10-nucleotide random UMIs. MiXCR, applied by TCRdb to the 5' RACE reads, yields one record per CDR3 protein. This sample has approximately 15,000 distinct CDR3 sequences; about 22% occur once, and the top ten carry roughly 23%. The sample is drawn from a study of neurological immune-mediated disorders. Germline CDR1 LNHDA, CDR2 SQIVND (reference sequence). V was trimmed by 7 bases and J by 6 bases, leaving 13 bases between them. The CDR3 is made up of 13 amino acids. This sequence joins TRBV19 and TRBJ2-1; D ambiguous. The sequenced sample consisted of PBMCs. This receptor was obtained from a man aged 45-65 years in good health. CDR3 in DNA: TGTGCCAGTACAGTGCGTCTTTCCAATGAGCAGTTCTTC. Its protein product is CASTVRLSNEQFF.